The 24 T cell receptor beta chains below come from one sample, sequenced in a study of beta chain features in type 1 diabetes. Sequenced material consisted of expressed TCRB transcripts (all of the isolated RNA was reverse transcribed). TCRdb keeps only in-frame clones here, not all; method: immunoSEQ multiplex PCR. The repertoire holds some 330,000 clones, with 9.5% to 12% as singletons. Sequenced sample: naive CD4+ T cells from blood. The receptors here all came from a woman between 25 and 40 years old in good health.

Only a few counts were recorded for this clone. The chain joins TRBV5-1 to TRBJ2-2; TRBD1 matches at 9 bases. The CDR3 is made up of 15 amino acids. The V gene end was trimmed by 5 bases and the J gene end by 4 bases; junction bases not matched to a gene: 6. CDR1 SGHRS and CDR2 YFSETQ come from the germline V gene. The CDR3 nucleotides are TGCGCCAGCAGTTCGGGACAGGGTAGCACCGGGGAGCTGTTTTTT. Translated: CASSSGQGSTGELFF.

This clone was counted only a few times. The V gene is TRBV2, the J gene TRBJ1-3; D is uncertain. The germline CDR1 and CDR2 sequences are SNHLY and FYNNEI. V lost 5 bases, J lost 4 bases, and 6 bases lay in between. The CDR3 sequence is 12 residues long. CDR3 nucleotides: TGTGCCAGCAGTACCACAGGAAACACCATATATTTT. Translated, it gives CASSTTGNTIYF.

This clone has a handful of counts. CDR3 protein: CASSVGWALSSGNTIYF. The CDR3 nucleotides read TGTGCCAGCAGCGTAGGATGGGCCTTGAGCTCTGGAAACACCATATATTTT. The J gene is TRBJ1-3, the V gene TRBV9; D is ambiguous. The CDR3 runs to 17 residues. The germline V and J ends were trimmed by 0 bases and 0 bases, with 13 bases remaining between them. Germline CDR1 and CDR2: SGDLS and YYNGEE.

Only a few counts were recorded for this clone. The rearrangement links TRBV30 to TRBJ2-3, with 10 bases matching TRBD2. CDR3 size: 13 residues. Trimming at V came to 7 bases and at J to 1 base, leaving 2 bases not matched to a gene. In germline, CDR1 is GTSNPN, CDR2 SVGIG (reference sequence). The CDR3 DNA follows: TGTGCCTCCGGGACTAGCGGCACAGATACGCAGTATTTT. Its translation is CASGTSGTDTQYF.

The rearrangement uses TRBV11-1 and TRBJ2-1; D might be TRBD2 (6 bases). Trimming shortened V by 7 bases and J by 0 bases, and 10 bases separated the two germline ends. The CDR3 is 14 amino acids. From germline, CDR1 is SGHAT and CDR2 FQDESV (reference sequence). This chain's CDR3 is CASKVADSYNEQFF. CDR3 DNA sequence: TGTGCCAGCAAGGTAGCGGACTCCTACAATGAGCAGTTCTTC.

Comment on this clone: A junction end diverges from the germline sequence, so it may reflect a read error. The chain recombines TRBV7-2 with TRBJ2-1; no clear D. The CDR3 extends over 14 amino acids. Per the germline V gene, CDR1 is SGHTA and CDR2 is FQGNSA. The CDR3 sequence is CASRLAVSYNEQFF. CDR3 DNA sequence: TGTGCCAGCCGCTTGGCGGTCTCCTACAATGAGCAGTTCTTC.

In this sample, this clone turned up a few times. The V gene is TRBV7-9, the J gene TRBJ2-7; TRBD2 agrees at 13 bases. V trimming: 0 bases; J trimming: 2 bases; junction bases outside the gene matches: 1. The CDR3 loop spans 16 amino acids. Per germline, CDR1 SEHNR and CDR2 FQNEAQ (reference sequence). The CDR3 nucleotides are TGTGCCAGCAGCTTAGCGGGGACTAGCGGGACCTACGAGCAGTACTTC. Amino acid sequence: CASSLAGTSGTYEQYF.

In this sample, this clone turned up a few times. The J gene is TRBJ2-1, the V gene TRBV5-4, with 14 bases matching TRBD2. The CDR3 loop spans 17 amino acids. Per germline, CDR1 SGHNT and CDR2 YYREEE (reference sequence). Losses at the gene ends were 4 bases for V and 8 bases for J; bases not matched to a gene: 11. In nucleotides, the CDR3 is TGTGCCAGCAGCCCGCAAACGGGACTAGCGGGAGTGCATGAGCAGTTCTTC. This translates into CASSPQTGLAGVHEQFF. Full variable domain (missing parts from reference TRBV5-4 and TRBJ2-1): ETGVTQSPTHLIKTRGQQVTLRCSSQSGHNTVSWYQQALGQGPQFIFQYYREEENGRGNFPPRFSGLQFPNYSSELNVNALELDDSALYLCASSPQTGLAGVHEQFFGPGTRLTVL.

In its sample, this clone was seen a few times. This same CDR3 is encoded by further DNA sequences in the sample. The chain combines TRBV5-4 with TRBJ2-7; tentatively, D is TRBD1 (5 bases). Germline CDR1 and CDR2: SGHNT and YYREEE (reference sequence). The CDR3 spans 12 residues. Trimming left V 1 base short and J 4 bases short, with 6 bases between. CDR3 loop: CASSLTGYEQYF. For the CDR3, the DNA is TGTGCCAGCAGCTTGACAGGTTACGAGCAGTACTTC.

This clone was counted only a few times. The chain joins TRBV5-4 to TRBJ2-3; 9 bases align to TRBD1. The CDR3 totals 14 residues. Germline CDR1 and CDR2: SGHNT and YYREEE (reference sequence). V was pared by 4 bases and J by 5 bases, with 5 bases of the junction left unmatched. The CDR3 here is CASSDRQGVDTQYF. The CDR3 DNA follows: TGTGCCAGCAGCGATCGACAGGGGGTAGATACGCAGTATTTT.

This clone was seen only a few times. The CDR3 DNA reads TGTGCCAGCTCACCACCGGCCGGGATAGATACGCAGTATTTT. Translated: CASSPPAGIDTQYF. This chain links TRBV18 with TRBJ2-3, with a possible D match to TRBD2 (5 bases). Trimming pared 0 bases from V and 5 bases from J, leaving 9 bases between. Germline V gives CDR1 KGHSH, CDR2 LQKENI. The CDR3 runs to 14 residues. Full variable domain (rest looked up from reference TRBV18 and TRBJ2-3): NAGVMQNPRHLVRRRGQEARLRCSPMKGHSHVYWYRQLPEEGLKFMVYLQKENIIDESGMPKERFSAEFPKEGPSILRIQQVVRGDSAAYFCASSPPAGIDTQYFGPGTRLTVL.

This clone occurred a few times. Other DNA sequences in the sample encode the same CDR3. This chain links TRBV7-9 with TRBJ2-5; TRBD2 might be the D (6 bases). V was trimmed by 5 bases and J by 5 bases, leaving 12 bases between them. Per germline, CDR1 SEHNR and CDR2 FQNEAQ (reference sequence). This CDR3 has 13 residues. CDR3 region: CASSRTGAETQYF. The CDR3 DNA is TGTGCCAGCAGCCGAACGGGAGCCGAGACCCAGTACTTC.

V and J are TRBV5-4 and TRBJ2-1; TRBD2 aligns across 9 bases. Losses at the gene ends were 1 base for V and 5 bases for J; bases not matched to a gene: 7. Germline CDR1 and CDR2: SGHNT and YYREEE (reference sequence). This CDR3 spans 16 amino acids. The CDR3 protein is CASSLFFAGGNNEQFF. In DNA form, the CDR3 reads TGTGCCAGCAGCTTGTTTTTCGCGGGAGGGAACAATGAGCAGTTCTTC.

The V gene is TRBV28, the J gene TRBJ2-7; the match to TRBD1 covers 8 bases. The trim removed 8 bases at V and 7 bases at J, leaving 13 bases unmatched. The CDR3 is made up of 14 amino acids. The germline gives CDR1 MDHEN, CDR2 SYDVKM. The CDR3 sequence: CASRTGTGHDEQYF. The CDR3 nucleotides are TGTGCCAGCCGTACCGGGACAGGCCACGATGAGCAGTACTTC. The whole variable domain, remainder taken from reference TRBV28 and TRBJ2-7, is DVKVTQSSRYLVKRTGEKVFLECVQDMDHENMFWYRQDPGLGLRLIYFSYDVKMKEKGDIPEGYSVSREKKERFSLILESASTNQTSMYLCASRTGTGHDEQYFGPGTRLTVT.

The chain recombines TRBV7-2 with TRBJ2-3; D remains unclear. From germline, CDR1 is SGHTA and CDR2 FQGNSA. V was clipped by 4 bases and J by 4 bases, with 12 bases between them. The length of the CDR3 is 14 residues. The CDR3 DNA is TGTGCCAGCAGCTCCTCCCCGGAGCCAGATACGCAGTATTTT. It specifies CASSSSPEPDTQYF.

This clone was detected only a few times. The genes are TRBV18 and TRBJ1-1; D not resolved. Trimming shortened V by 2 bases and J by 3 bases, and 7 bases separated the two germline ends. Germline V gene data show CDR1 as KGHSH and CDR2 as LQKENI. The CDR3 extends over 13 amino acids. Here the CDR3 DNA reads TGTGCCAGCTCACCAGACACGGACACTGAAGCTTTCTTT. Translation: CASSPDTDTEAFF.

The chain links TRBV5-1 to TRBJ2-4; 9 positions match TRBD2. The germline V gene has CDR1 SGHRS and CDR2 YFSETQ. The J segment lost 0 bases and the V segment lost 4 bases, leaving 17 bases of the junction unmatched. The length of the CDR3 is 20 residues. The DNA for the CDR3 is TGCGCCAGCAGCAGTGGAGTAGCGGGAGAGGGCCTCTTAGCCAAAAACATTCAGTACTTC. This translates into CASSSGVAGEGLLAKNIQYF. The full variable domain, in which reference TRBV5-1 and TRBJ2-4 provide the parts outside the CDR3, is KAGVTQTPRYLIKTRGQQVTLSCSPISGHRSVSWYQQTPGQGLQFLFEYFSETQRNKGNFPGRFSGRQFSNSRSEMNVSTLELGDSALYLCASSSGVAGEGLLAKNIQYFGAGTRLSVL.

The chain couples TRBV28 to TRBJ2-7; TRBD2 aligns across 11 bases. This CDR3 is 14 amino acids long. The V gene end was trimmed by 7 bases and the J gene end by 5 bases; junction bases not matched to a gene: 7. Germline V gives CDR1 MDHEN, CDR2 SYDVKM. CDR3 loop: CASKIGLAGHEQYF. DNA of the CDR3: TGTGCCAGCAAAATAGGACTAGCGGGTCACGAGCAGTACTTC.

The chain has TRBV29-1 and TRBJ2-2; D is perhaps TRBD2 (6 bases). V was trimmed by 6 bases and J by 9 bases, leaving 17 bases between them. The CDR3 spans 13 residues. Germline V lookup: CDR1 SQVTM, CDR2 ANQGSEA. CDR3 amino acids: CSVREVRARELFF. As DNA, the CDR3 is TGCAGCGTGAGGGAGGTTCGAGCCCGGGAGCTGTTTTTT.

The sample holds a few counts of this clone. The chain combines TRBV10-3 with TRBJ1-2, with D maybe TRBD1 (5 bases). Deletions cut 4 bases from V and 6 bases from J, with 12 bases between. Germline CDR1 reads ENHRY; CDR2 reads SYGVKD. This CDR3 has 13 amino acids. The CDR3 reads CAISGTGWDGYTF. In nucleotides, the CDR3 is TGTGCCATCAGTGGAACAGGCTGGGATGGCTACACCTTC.

The rearrangement joins TRBV7-2 to TRBJ1-1; D might be TRBD1 (5 bases). Trimming removed 0 bases at V and 6 bases at J, with 14 bases between. The CDR3 totals 15 residues. The germline V gene has CDR1 SGHTA and CDR2 FQGNSA. CDR3 nucleotides: TGTGCCAGCAGCTTAGCTTCAGGGTCTCTCTCTGAAGCTTTCTTT. Amino acids: CASSLASGSLSEAFF.

This clone was counted a few times. This sample includes further DNA sequences coding for the same CDR3. The V and J genes are TRBV18 and TRBJ2-3, with TRBD2 matching over 7 bases. Unmatched junction bases numbered 10, after V lost 6 bases and J lost 1 base. The CDR3 sequence is 16 residues long. Germline V CDR1 and CDR2: KGHSH, LQKENI. Here the CDR3 reads CASSPASGIGTDTQYF. The CDR3 DNA follows: TGTGCCAGCTCCCCAGCAAGCGGGATTGGCACAGATACGCAGTATTTT. Supplemented by reference TRBV18 and TRBJ2-3, the full variable domain reads NAGVMQNPRHLVRRRGQEARLRCSPMKGHSHVYWYRQLPEEGLKFMVYLQKENIIDESGMPKERFSAEFPKEGPSILRIQQVVRGDSAAYFCASSPASGIGTDTQYFGPGTRLTVL.

This clone has a handful of counts. The chain is built from TRBV7-9 and TRBJ1-4, with D perhaps matching TRBD1 (6 bases). V was pared by 8 bases and J by 4 bases, with 17 bases between. The CDR3 contains 15 residues. Germline CDR1 reads SEHNR; CDR2 reads FQNEAQ (reference sequence). This CDR3 is CASLPRAGDNEKLFF. The CDR3 nucleotides are TGTGCCAGCTTACCCCGGGCAGGGGATAATGAAAAACTGTTTTTT.

This clone was observed many times. CDR3 sequence: CSVQDGYTF. The DNA of the CDR3 is TGCAGCGTTCAGGATGGCTACACCTTC. V and J are TRBV29-1 and TRBJ1-2; D gene unclear. This CDR3 has 9 amino acids. The ends were cut back, 5 bases at V and 6 bases at J, with 4 bases in the middle. Germline assignment: CDR1 SQVTM and CDR2 ANQGSEA.